This entry lists 24 T cell receptor beta chains sequenced from one sample in a study of T cells after yellow fever vaccination. Each CDR3 protein is one row after TCRdb ran MiXCR on the 5' RACE reads. The data show about 430,000 distinct CDR3 sequences, around a sixth seen once. Sample: PBMCs, taken before the yellow fever booster vaccination. Receptors originate from a man aged 18 to 30 who received the YFV17D yellow fever vaccine.

The rearrangement joins TRBV5-1 to TRBJ1-2, with TRBD1 identical over 9 bases. CDR3 length: 14 residues. From germline, CDR1 is SGHRS and CDR2 YFSETQ. With 3 bases clipped from V and 7 bases from J, the junction kept 7 bases outside the gene matches. The CDR3 bases are TGCGCCAGCAGCTCCGGGACAGGGATCCCTGGCTACACCTTC. This sequence encodes CASSSGTGIPGYTF.

This chain joins TRBV4-2 and TRBJ2-3; D could derive from TRBD1 or TRBD2 (5 bases each). This CDR3 comprises 14 residues. Germline V CDR1 and CDR2: LGHNA, YNFKEQ. Trimming removed 4 bases at V and 4 bases at J, with 12 bases between. Here the CDR3 reads CASSPPGPADTQYF. The DNA of the CDR3 is TGTGCCAGCAGCCCCCCGGGGCCGGCAGATACGCAGTATTTT.

A few counts support this clonotype. The rearrangement links TRBV5-6 to TRBJ2-7, with D possibly TRBD1 on 6 matching bases. The CDR3 spans 13 residues. The V end lost 0 bases, the J end lost 6 bases, and 10 bases lay between the germline ends. Germline V gene sequence: CDR1 SGHDT, CDR2 YYEEEE. In nucleotides, the CDR3 is TGTGCCAGCAGCTTGGGATGGGGGCGCGAGCAGTACTTC. It specifies CASSLGWGREQYF.

This clonotype was counted a few times. The gene calls are TRBV29-1 and TRBJ1-1; 8 bases match TRBD1. This CDR3 has 12 amino acids. The J segment lost 8 bases and the V segment lost 6 bases, leaving 8 bases of the junction unmatched. Germline-derived CDR1 and CDR2 are SQVTM and ANQGSEA. CDR3 region: CSVHRGSHEAFF. The CDR3 region has the DNA TGCAGCGTGCACAGGGGGTCTCACGAAGCTTTCTTT.

The sample holds many counts of this clonotype. J is TRBJ2-1 and V is TRBV6-5; 9 bases map to TRBD1. The CDR3 totals 15 residues. Germline CDR1 and CDR2: MNHEY and SVGAGI. The V and J ends lost 6 bases and 9 bases, in that order; junction bases with no gene match: 12. This chain's CDR3 is CASSPRGTGHREQFF. CDR3 sequence (DNA): TGTGCCAGCAGCCCACGCGGGACAGGGCATCGTGAGCAGTTCTTC.

The genes are TRBV4-3 and TRBJ2-5; no definite D call. V was trimmed by 1 base and J by 5 bases, leaving 14 bases between them. Germline V gives CDR1 LGHNA, CDR2 YSLEER. The CDR3 is made up of 15 amino acids. The CDR3 loop reads CASSQGGNIEETQYF. The DNA for the CDR3 is TGCGCCAGCAGCCAAGGAGGTAATATCGAGGAGACCCAGTACTTC.

The gene calls are TRBV20-1 and TRBJ1-4; possibly TRBD1 for D (5 bases). There are 13 residues in the CDR3. Germline V gene data show CDR1 as DFQATT and CDR2 as SNEGSKA (reference sequence). Between the trimmed V and J ends, which lost 2 bases and 6 bases, there was a span of 10 bases. The DNA of the CDR3 is TGCAGTGCTAGATCGGTGGGGGATGAAAAACTGTTTTTT. Translating gives CSARSVGDEKLFF.

V and J are TRBV18 and TRBJ2-3; TRBD2 matches at 7 bases. From germline, CDR1 is KGHSH and CDR2 LQKENI. The CDR3 runs 15 residues. J lost 2 bases, V lost 2 bases, and 4 bases had no gene match. The CDR3 DNA reads TGTGCCAGCTCACCAATAAGCGGGGTCACAGATACGCAGTATTTT. It codes for CASSPISGVTDTQYF.

This chain links TRBV18 with TRBJ2-3; D remains unclear. The germline V and J ends were trimmed by 1 base and 5 bases, with 4 bases remaining between them. The CDR3 runs to 12 residues. Germline V gives CDR1 KGHSH, CDR2 LQKENI. The CDR3 reads CASSPQVDTQYF. In DNA, the CDR3 is TGTGCCAGCTCACCACAAGTAGATACGCAGTATTTT.

This clonotype was observed a few times. The V call is TRBV12-3 or TRBV12-4, the J call TRBJ1-2; 9 nucleotides align to TRBD1. The CDR3 has 15 amino acids. V shed 2 bases, J shed 5 bases, and the junction held 6 bases outside the gene matches. Here the CDR3 reads CASSLTGQGDYGYTF. DNA of the CDR3: TGTGCCAGCAGTTTAACGGGACAGGGAGATTATGGCTACACCTTC.

The chain joins TRBV7-3 to TRBJ2-3; the D gene could be TRBD1 or TRBD2 (6 bases each). Per the germline V gene, CDR1 is SGHTA and CDR2 is FQGTGA. The V end lost 1 base, the J end lost 2 bases, and 13 bases lay between the germline ends. The CDR3 is 16 amino acids. The CDR3 loop reads CASSLIYGGTTDTQYF. The DNA of the CDR3 is TGTGCCAGCAGCTTAATCTACGGGGGCACCACAGATACGCAGTATTTT.

This clonotype was counted a few times. This chain uses TRBV5-6 with TRBJ2-3, with no clear D. The length of the CDR3 is 13 residues. Germline CDR1 reads SGHDT; CDR2 reads YYEEEE. The germline V and J ends were trimmed by 3 bases and 4 bases, with 9 bases remaining between them. The CDR3 is CASSYLVSDTQYF. In DNA, the CDR3 is TGTGCCAGCAGCTACCTAGTGTCAGATACGCAGTATTTT. Complete variable domain (other parts from reference TRBV5-6 and TRBJ2-3): DAGVTQSPTHLIKTRGQQVTLRCSPKSGHDTVSWYQQALGQGPQFIFQYYEEEERQRGNFPDRFSGHQFPNYSSELNVNALLLGDSALYLCASSYLVSDTQYFGPGTRLTVL.

The chain uses TRBV21-1 and TRBJ2-6; the table's D call, TRBD1, was not checked against the DNA. TRBV21-1 is a pseudogene. The CDR3 extends over 16 amino acids. The CDR3: CASSKPARSGANVLTF. The CDR3 nucleotides read TGTGCCAGCAGCAAACCTGCCCGATCTGGGGCCAACGTCCTGACTTTC.

The genes are TRBV29-1 and TRBJ2-5; the D is unclear. Per the germline V gene, CDR1 is SQVTM and CDR2 is ANQGSEA. The CDR3 has 10 residues. The V end lost 7 bases, the J end lost 4 bases, and 7 bases lay between the germline ends. CDR3 sequence (DNA): TGCAGCGCTCTCGGAGAGACCCAGTACTTC. This encodes CSALGETQYF.

This clonotype was detected only a few times. The gene calls are TRBV20-1 and TRBJ2-3; 10 nucleotides line up with TRBD2. The CDR3 length is 16 residues. V lost 6 bases, J lost 1 base, and 10 bases stayed unmatched. The V gene's germline CDR1 is DFQATT and CDR2 SNEGSKA (reference sequence). The CDR3 nucleotides read TGCAGTGCCAACCCATCTAGCGGGGGCCGCACAGATACGCAGTATTTT. This sequence encodes CSANPSSGGRTDTQYF.

V is TRBV12-3 or TRBV12-4 and J is TRBJ2-2, with D unclear. The V gene lost 8 bases and the J gene lost 1 base, with 17 bases spanning the gap. The CDR3 extends over 16 amino acids. This chain's CDR3 is CASGPPRQRNTGELFF. CDR3 sequence (DNA): TGTGCCAGCGGCCCCCCGAGGCAGAGGAACACCGGGGAGCTGTTTTTT.

V and J are TRBV6-5 and TRBJ1-4; the D is unclear. V lost 6 bases and J lost 4, with 12 bases in between. CDR1 and CDR2 (germline): MNHEY, SVGAGI. This CDR3 has 14 residues. CDR3 nucleotide sequence: TGTGCCAGCAGCCCGACGTGGGATAATGAAAAACTGTTTTTT. Protein product: CASSPTWDNEKLFF.

This clonotype was picked up many times. The genes are TRBV5-1 and TRBJ1-2; no reliable D call. The CDR3 extends over 14 amino acids. V was cut by 0 bases and J by 1 base, with 7 bases left in between. The germline V gene encodes CDR1 SGHRS and CDR2 YFSETQ. The CDR3 bases are TGCGCCAGCAGCTTGGATGGAAATAACTATGGCTACACCTTC. Amino acids: CASSLDGNNYGYTF. The full variable domain, rest sourced from reference TRBV5-1 and TRBJ1-2, is KAGVTQTPRYLIKTRGQQVTLSCSPISGHRSVSWYQQTPGQGLQFLFEYFSETQRNKGNFPGRFSGRQFSNSRSEMNVSTLELGDSALYLCASSLDGNNYGYTFGSGTRLTVV.

The CDR3 coding sequence is TGTGCCAGCAGCCGGGGACAGGGGGGTTCCTACAATGAGCAGTTCTTC. Its protein is CASSRGQGGSYNEQFF. V usage is TRBV7-2 and J usage is TRBJ2-1, with 11 bases fitting TRBD1. J lost 1 base, V lost 5 bases, and 4 bases had no gene match. The germline CDR1 and CDR2 sequences are SGHTA and FQGNSA. The CDR3 consists of 16 residues.

The chain has TRBV20-1 and TRBJ1-2; the D gene is possibly TRBD1 (5 bases). The CDR3 covers 14 residues. Trimming pared 3 bases from V and 8 bases from J, leaving 19 bases between. Germline assignment: CDR1 DFQATT and CDR2 SNEGSKA (reference sequence). The CDR3 coding sequence is TGCAGTGCTAGCACCACGCGCGGGGCGGAGGGCTACACCTTC. Translation: CSASTTRGAEGYTF.

The CDR3 DNA reads TGTGCCACCAGCAGAGTTATAGGGGGCTATAGCAATCAGCCCCAGCATTTT. Residues: CATSRVIGGYSNQPQHF. V usage is TRBV15 and J usage is TRBJ1-5, with 7 bases lining up with TRBD1. This CDR3 has 17 amino acids. From germline, CDR1 is LNHNV and CDR2 YYDKDF (reference sequence). Trimming at V came to 1 base and at J to 0 bases, leaving 6 bases not matched to a gene.

This clonotype was seen only a few times. V gene TRBV6-9 combines with J gene TRBJ2-7, with 7 bases that match TRBD1. The V gene's germline CDR1 is MNHGY and CDR2 SVAAGI. This CDR3 is 14 amino acids long. J gave up 5 bases and V 0 bases, and 4 bases lay outside the gene matches. CDR3 sequence (DNA): TGTGCCAGCAGTTATTCAGGCGACAGGGACGAGCAGTACGTC. Its protein product is CASSYSGDRDEQYV.

This rearrangement joins TRBV10-3 to TRBJ1-1; D is ambiguous. This CDR3 region has 13 residues. Looked up from germline, CDR1 is ENHRY and CDR2 is SYGVKD. Trimming removed 6 bases at V and 1 base at J, with 9 bases between. The CDR3 sequence is CAIRSSGNTEAFF. Here the CDR3 DNA reads TGTGCCATCAGGTCCTCAGGGAACACTGAAGCTTTCTTT.

This clonotype was picked up a small number of times. The chain combines TRBV11-2 with TRBJ2-3; D is possibly TRBD2 (7 bases). V lost 3 bases and J 1 base, leaving 14 bases between the germline ends. Germline CDR1 and CDR2: SGHAT and FQNNGV. The CDR3 has 16 residues. The CDR3 is CASSLGGAPGTDTQYF. The DNA for the CDR3 is TGTGCCAGCAGCTTGGGGGGGGCTCCCGGCACAGATACGCAGTATTTT.